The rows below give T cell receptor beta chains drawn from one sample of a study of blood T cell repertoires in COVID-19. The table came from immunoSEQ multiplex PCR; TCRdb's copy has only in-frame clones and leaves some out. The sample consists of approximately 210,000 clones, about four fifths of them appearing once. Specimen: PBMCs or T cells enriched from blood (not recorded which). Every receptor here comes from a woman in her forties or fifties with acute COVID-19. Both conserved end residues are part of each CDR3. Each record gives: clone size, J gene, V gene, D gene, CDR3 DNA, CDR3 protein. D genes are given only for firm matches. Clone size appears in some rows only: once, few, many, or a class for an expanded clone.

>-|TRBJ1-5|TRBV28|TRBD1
TGTGCCAGCACCCAGATCCGACAGGGGAGCAATCAGCCCCAGCATTTT
CASTQIRQGSNQPQHF
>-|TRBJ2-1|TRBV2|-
TGTGCCAGCAGTGAAGCTGTCGGCTCCTACAATGAGCAGTTCTTC
CASSEAVGSYNEQFF
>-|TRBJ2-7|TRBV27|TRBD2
TGTGCCAGCAGTTTCCGGAGGACTAGCGGAACCAACTACGAGCAGTACTTC
CASSFRRTSGTNYEQYF
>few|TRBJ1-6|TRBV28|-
TGTGCCAGCCGGGGGGGCTCCTATAATTCACCCCTCCACTTT
CASRGGSYNSPLHF
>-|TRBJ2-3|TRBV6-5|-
TGTGCCAGTTCCGACACTCACACAGATACGCAGTATTTT
CASSDTHTDTQYF
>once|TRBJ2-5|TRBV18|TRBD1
TGTGCCAGCTCGCCGGGACAGGGAGGGGAGACCCAGTACTTC
CASSPGQGGETQYF
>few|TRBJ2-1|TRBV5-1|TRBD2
TGCGCCAGCAGCAGGGGACTAGCGGGAGAGTTGGATGAGCAGTTCTTC
CASSRGLAGELDEQFF
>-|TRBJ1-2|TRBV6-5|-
TGTGCCAGCAGTTACGATGGGACTAGAGGCTACACCTTC
CASSYDGTRGYTF
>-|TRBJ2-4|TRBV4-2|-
TGTGCCAGCAGCCAAGAGGTGGATGGGGGGAGTGGCAACATTCAGTACTTC
CASSQEVDGGSGNIQYF
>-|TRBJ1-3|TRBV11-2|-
TGTGCCAGCAGCAAACCGGGACAACCCTCTGGAAACACCATATATTTT
CASSKPGQPSGNTIYF
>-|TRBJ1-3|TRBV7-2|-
TGTGCCAGCAGCCCACCGAGTAGCACCATATATTTT
CASSPPSSTIYF
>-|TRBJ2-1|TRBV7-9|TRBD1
TGTGCCAGCAGCCCGGGACAGGGTGTCGATGAGCAGTTCTTC
CASSPGQGVDEQFF
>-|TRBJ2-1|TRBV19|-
TGTGCCAGTAGTATGGGGCAGGCTCTGCATGAGCAGTTCTTC
CASSMGQALHEQFF
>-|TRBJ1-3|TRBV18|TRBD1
TGTGCCAGCTCACCAGGGACAGCCGCCTCTGGAAACACCATATATTTT
CASSPGTAASGNTIYF
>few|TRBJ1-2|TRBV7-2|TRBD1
TGTGCCAGCAGTTTCCGGGAGACAGGGGGCGCCGGCTACACCTTC
CASSFRETGGAGYTF
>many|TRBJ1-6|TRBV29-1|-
TGCAGCCGTCTACAGAACAGGGAAGATCATTCACCCCTCCACTTT
CSRLQNREDHSPLHF
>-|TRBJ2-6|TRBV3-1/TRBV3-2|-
TGTGCCAGCAGCCAAGGAGCTGGGGCCAACGTCCTGACTTTC
CASSQGAGANVLTF
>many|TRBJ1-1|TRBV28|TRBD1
TGTGCCAGCAGGGACAGGGGTCCCACGAACACTGAAGCTTTCTTT
CASRDRGPTNTEAFF
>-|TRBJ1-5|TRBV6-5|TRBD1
TGTGCCAGCAGTCTGACAGGGAATAATAATCAGCCCCAGCATTTT
CASSLTGNNNQPQHF
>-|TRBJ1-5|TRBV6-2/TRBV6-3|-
TGTGCCAGCAGTTACTCTCTCGGGAGTCAGCCCCAGCATTTT
CASSYSLGSQPQHF
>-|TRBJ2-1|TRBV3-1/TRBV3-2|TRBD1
TGTGCCAGCAACAGGGGCCCGCGGGATGAGCAGTTCTTC
CASNRGPRDEQFF
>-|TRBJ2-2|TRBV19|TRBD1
TGTGCCAGTAGTATAGTAACGACAGGGGACACCGGGGAGCTGTTTTTT
CASSIVTTGDTGELFF
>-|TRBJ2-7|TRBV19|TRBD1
TGTGCCAGTAGCCCGGGAAGATGGACAGGGATAACCTACGAGCAGTACTTC
CASSPGRWTGITYEQYF
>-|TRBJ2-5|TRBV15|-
TGTGCCACCAGCAGAGTGTCAGGACAGAGGATTGAGACCCAGTACTTC
CATSRVSGQRIETQYF
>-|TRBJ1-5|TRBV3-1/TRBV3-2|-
TGTGCCAGCAGCCAAGCGGGACTGAATCAGCCCCAGCATTTT
CASSQAGLNQPQHF
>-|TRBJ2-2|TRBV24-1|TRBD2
TGTGCCACCAGTGACCCCGGACTAGCGGGAGGGCGTGGCGGGGAGCTGTTTTTT
CATSDPGLAGGRGGELFF
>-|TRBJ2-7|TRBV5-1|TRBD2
TGCGCCAGCAGCTTGAGACTAGCGGGAGGCTACGAGCAGTACTTC
CASSLRLAGGYEQYF
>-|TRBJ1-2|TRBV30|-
TGTGCCTGGAGTGGGCAGGGGACGGATGGCTACACCTTC
CAWSGQGTDGYTF
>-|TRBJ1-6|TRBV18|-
TGTGCCAGCTCACCACGTCGTCAGGGTAATTCACCCCTCCACTTT
CASSPRRQGNSPLHF
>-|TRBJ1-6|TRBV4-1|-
TGCGCCAGCAGCCGCGACAGCGATAATTCACCCCTCCACTTT
CASSRDSDNSPLHF
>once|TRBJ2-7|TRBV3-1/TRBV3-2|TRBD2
TGTGCCAGCAGCGGAAATCCGGGAGGGGTATCCGAGCAGTACTTC
CASSGNPGGVSEQYF
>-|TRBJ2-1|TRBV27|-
TGTGCCAGCAGTTTGGGCAGGGGCGGCAATGAGCAGTTCTTC
CASSLGRGGNEQFF
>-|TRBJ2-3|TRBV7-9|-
TGTGCCAGCAGCTTAGGTCTATCGGGGAGCTACGGGGGTACGCAGTATTTT
CASSLGLSGSYGGTQYF
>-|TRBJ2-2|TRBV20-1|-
TGCAGTGCTAGTGGGAGGTACACCGGGGAGCTGTTTTTT
CSASGRYTGELFF
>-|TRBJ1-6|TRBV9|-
TGTGCCAGCAGCGTAGACGCGGGAGTAGGTTCACCCCTCCACTTT
CASSVDAGVGSPLHF
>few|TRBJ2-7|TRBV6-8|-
TGTGCCAGCAGTAACCGGGACACCAACTCCTACGAGCAGTACTTC
CASSNRDTNSYEQYF
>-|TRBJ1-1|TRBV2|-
TGTGCCAGCAGCAATTTCGGTGGTTGGACTGAAGCTTTCTTT
CASSNFGGWTEAFF
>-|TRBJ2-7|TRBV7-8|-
TGTGCCAGCAGCTTAGTAGGGGGGGGTTGGAACTATAAGTACTTC
CASSLVGGGWNYKYF
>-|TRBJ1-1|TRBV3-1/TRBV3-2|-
TGTGCCAGCAGCCTGGGGCAGGGTGGAACTGAAGCTTTCTTT
CASSLGQGGTEAFF
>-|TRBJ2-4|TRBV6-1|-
TGTGCCAGCAGTGATCAGGGCCTAGCCAAAAACATTCAGTACTTC
CASSDQGLAKNIQYF
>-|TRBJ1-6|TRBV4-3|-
TGCGCCAGCAGCCAGGAACAGGGCCTCAGCTCCTATAATTCACCCCTCCACTTT
CASSQEQGLSSYNSPLHF
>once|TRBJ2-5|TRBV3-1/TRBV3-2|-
TGTGCCAGCAGCCAAGTTACTAGCCGAACCCAAGAGACCCAGTACTTC
CASSQVTSRTQETQYF
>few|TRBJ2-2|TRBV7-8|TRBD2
TGTGCCAGCAGAATCAGCGGGGGGGTTAATCTCGGGGAGCTGTTTTTT
CASRISGGVNLGELFF
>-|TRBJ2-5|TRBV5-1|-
TGCGCCAGCAGCCCACCCCAAAGGGTTGGAGGAGAGACCCAGTACTTC
CASSPPQRVGGETQYF
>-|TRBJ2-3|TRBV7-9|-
TGTGCCAGCAGCAAAAGCCCTAGCACAGATACGCAGTATTTT
CASSKSPSTDTQYF
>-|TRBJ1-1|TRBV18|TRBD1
TGTGCCAGCTCACCCTTTGGACAGGTGAACACTGAAGCTTTCTTT
CASSPFGQVNTEAFF
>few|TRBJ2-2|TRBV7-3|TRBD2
TGTGCCAGCAGCTATAGCGGGAGAGACACCGGGGAGCTGTTTTTT
CASSYSGRDTGELFF
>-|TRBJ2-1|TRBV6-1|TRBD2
TGTGCCAGCAGTGAACTAGCGGGGGTCAATGAGCAGTTCTTC
CASSELAGVNEQFF
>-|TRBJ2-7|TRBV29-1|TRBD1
TGCAGCGTCGTGGGACAGGGAGGCTACGAGCAGTACTTC
CSVVGQGGYEQYF
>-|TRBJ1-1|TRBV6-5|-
TGTGCCGCTAAGACTAGGGAGAACACTGAAGCTTTCTTT
CAAKTRENTEAFF
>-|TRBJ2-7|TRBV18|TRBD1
TGTGCCAGCTCACCTACAGGGGTCAACGAGCAGTACTTC
CASSPTGVNEQYF